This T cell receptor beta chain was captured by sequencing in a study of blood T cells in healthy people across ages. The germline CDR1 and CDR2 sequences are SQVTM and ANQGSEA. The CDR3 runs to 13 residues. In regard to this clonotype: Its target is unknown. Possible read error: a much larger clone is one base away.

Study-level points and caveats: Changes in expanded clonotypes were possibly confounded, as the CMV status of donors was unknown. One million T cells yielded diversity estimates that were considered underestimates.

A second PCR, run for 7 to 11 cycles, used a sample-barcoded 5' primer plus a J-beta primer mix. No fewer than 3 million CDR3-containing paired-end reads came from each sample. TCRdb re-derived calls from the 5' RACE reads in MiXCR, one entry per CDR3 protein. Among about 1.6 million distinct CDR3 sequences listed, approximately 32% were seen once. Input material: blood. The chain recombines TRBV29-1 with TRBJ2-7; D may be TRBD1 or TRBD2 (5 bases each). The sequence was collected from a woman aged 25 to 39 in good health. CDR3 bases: TGCGGCGTTGGAATAGGGACCCCCAACGAGCAGTACTTC. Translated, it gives CGVGIGTPNEQYF.